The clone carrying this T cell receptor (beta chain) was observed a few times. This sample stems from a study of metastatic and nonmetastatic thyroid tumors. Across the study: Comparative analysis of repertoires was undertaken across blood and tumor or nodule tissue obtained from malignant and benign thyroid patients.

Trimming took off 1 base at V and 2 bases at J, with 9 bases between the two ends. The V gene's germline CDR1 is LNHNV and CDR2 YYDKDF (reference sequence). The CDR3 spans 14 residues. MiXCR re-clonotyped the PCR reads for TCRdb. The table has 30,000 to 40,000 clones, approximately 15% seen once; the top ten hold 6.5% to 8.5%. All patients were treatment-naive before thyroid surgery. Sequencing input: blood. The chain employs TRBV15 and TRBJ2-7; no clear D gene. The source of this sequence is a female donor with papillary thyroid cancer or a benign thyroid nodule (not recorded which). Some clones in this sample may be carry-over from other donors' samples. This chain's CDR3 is CATSRGQRAYEQYF. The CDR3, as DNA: TGTGCCACCAGCAGAGGCCAAAGGGCCTACGAGCAGTACTTC.